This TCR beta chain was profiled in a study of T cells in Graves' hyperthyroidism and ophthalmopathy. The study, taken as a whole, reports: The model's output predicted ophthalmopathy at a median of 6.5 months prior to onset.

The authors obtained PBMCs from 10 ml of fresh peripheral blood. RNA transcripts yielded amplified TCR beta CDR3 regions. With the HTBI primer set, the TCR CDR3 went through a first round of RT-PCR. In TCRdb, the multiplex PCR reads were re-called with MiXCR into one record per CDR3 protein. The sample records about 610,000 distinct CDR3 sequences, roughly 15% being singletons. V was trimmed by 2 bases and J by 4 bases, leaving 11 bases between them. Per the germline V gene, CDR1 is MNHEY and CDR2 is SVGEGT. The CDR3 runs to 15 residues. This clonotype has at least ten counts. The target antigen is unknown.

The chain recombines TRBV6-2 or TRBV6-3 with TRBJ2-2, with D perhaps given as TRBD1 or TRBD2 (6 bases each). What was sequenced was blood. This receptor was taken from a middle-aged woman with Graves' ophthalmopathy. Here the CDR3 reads CASSYTGAPTGELFF. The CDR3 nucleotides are TGTGCCAGCAGTTACACGGGGGCGCCCACCGGGGAGCTGTTTTTT.